This T cell receptor (beta chain) was captured in a study of tumor-infiltrating lymphocytes in primary liver carcinoma. The tissue used was unsorted bulk material of roughly 17-32 mg. RNA and DNA were co-extracted from it with the AllPrep DNA/RNA mini kit. Five separate regions per tumor were sampled. Study-level results: Pairs of tumor regions overlapped more than tumor-adjacent and tumor-blood pairs did. Just around 7.5-25% of top clones spanned all five tumor regions.

On this clonotype itself: Its antigen is not known. One end of the junction varies from germline; a read error may be responsible.

Using a constant-region primer together with ProtoScript II reverse transcriptase, TCR beta cDNA was made from about 500 ng of total RNA. Library construction for TCR beta comprised three nested multiplex PCR rounds performed with slightly modified ARM-PCR. TRBV1-TRBV30 forward primers and a C-beta reverse primer were used in the first two PCR rounds, which each ran for 9 to 10 cycles. MiXCR was run by TCRdb on the multiplex PCR reads, yielding one entry per CDR3 protein. This table holds approximately 92,000 distinct CDR3 sequences, over 55% found once. The CDR3 loop spans 14 amino acids. Germline lookup yields CDR1 MNHNY and CDR2 SVGAGI (reference sequence).

Sequenced sample: liver tumor tissue from sampling region 5. The subset is: tumor region T5, tumor centre. V usage is TRBV6-6 and J usage is TRBJ2-7, with D perhaps assigned TRBD1 or TRBD2 (5 bases each). The source is a woman in her sixties with primary liver carcinoma and hepatitis B virus infection. For the CDR3, the DNA is TGTGCCGGCAGGAGACGGGACGGGGTCTACGAGCAGTACTTC. This gives the protein CAGRRRDGVYEQYF.